The present T cell receptor (beta chain) was sequenced within a study of control samples from healthy donors and cancer patients. Between the trimmed V and J ends, which lost 5 bases and 1 base, there was a span of 10 bases. Germline V gene sequence: CDR1 SGHNT, CDR2 YENEEA. CDR3 length equals 14 residues. Remarks on this clone: Other DNA sequences from this sample encode an identical CDR3 as well.

Sequenced by immunoSEQ multiplex PCR; TCRdb stores in-frame clones only, minus some. The sample lists about 170,000 clones, approximately 92% occurring once. Sequenced: blood. The chain couples TRBV11-3 to TRBJ2-3; D is unclear. This TCR came from a woman between 35 and 50 years old in good health. This CDR3 reads CASSPGRGTDTQYF. CDR3 DNA sequence: TGTGCCAGCAGCCCCGGAAGGGGCACAGATACGCAGTATTTT. Together with reference TRBV11-3 and TRBJ2-3, the CDR3 gives the full variable domain: EAGVVQSPRYKIIEKKQPVAFWCNPISGHNTLYWYLQNLGQGPELLIRYENEEAVDDSQLPKDRFSAERLKGVDSTLKIQPAELGDSAVYLCASSPGRGTDTQYFGPGTRLTVL.